This T cell receptor (beta chain) stems from a study of blood T cell repertoires in COVID-19. TCRdb's table, derived via immunoSEQ multiplex PCR, lists solely in-frame clones and lacks some. The top ten hold 9.7% of the sample, which has 200,000 to 250,000 clones, roughly 82% seen once. The TCR sequence derives from a man aged 50 to 59 with active or convalescent COVID-19. The sample comprised peripheral blood.

The CDR3, as DNA: TGCGCCAGCAGCCTTCTAGCGGCGGGATTCTCCTACAATGAGCAGTTCTTC. The encoded protein is CASSLLAAGFSYNEQFF. V gene TRBV4-3 combines with J gene TRBJ2-1, with 7 bases lining up with TRBD2. The CDR3 covers 17 residues. V shed 4 bases, J shed 0 bases, and the junction held 9 bases outside the gene matches. CDR1 is LGHNA, CDR2 YSLEER, per germline.